This TCR beta chain was identified during a study of CD8+CD57+ T cells in acquired aplastic anemia. Broader study findings: Overlap between patients and controls comprised 25 to 30 CD8+ CDR3 sequences.

The sequenced patients had an expansion of CD8+CD57+ cells seen by flow cytometry. This clonotype was seen only a few times. Its specificity is unknown. Investigators profiled TCR beta VDJ and CDR3 from genomic DNA template. TCRdb re-called the reads with MiXCR, one entry per CDR3 protein. The sample lists hundreds of thousands of distinct CDR3 sequences, around 33% seen once, with 0.75% to 0.95% in the top ten. Sequencing input: sorted CD4+, CD8+, or CD8+CD57+ T cells (not recorded which) from PBMCs. The clonotype comes from a human donor with aplastic anemia.

The DNA for the CDR3 is TGTGCCAGCAGCTTAGCGCCGCGAGGGGTTTCCGGGACAGGGGCATACAATGAGCAGTTCTTC. Translated, it gives CASSLAPRGVSGTGAYNEQFF. V and J are TRBV11-1 and TRBJ2-1; 10 bases match TRBD1. The CDR3 length is 21 residues. CDR1 is SGHAT, CDR2 FQDESV, per germline (reference sequence). Trimming at V came to 0 bases and at J to 4 bases, leaving 18 bases not matched to a gene.